The rows below give T cell receptor beta chains drawn from one sample of a study of shared clonotypes between healthy human individuals. Profiling relied on immunoSEQ multiplex PCR, and the TCRdb table lists in-frame clones only, not all of them. The sample consists of about 1 million clones, more than 65% of them appearing once. Sequencing was performed on memory CD4+ T cells sorted from blood. These receptors were taken from a man between 18 and 29 years old in good health. The CDR3 runs from the conserved cysteine through the conserved F or W. Each record gives: CDR3 length, V gene, D gene, clone size, J gene, CDR3 protein, CDR3 DNA. A D gene is named only where the DNA matches it firmly. A row's size may be missing; if present it is once, few, many or a size class.

length: 16; V: TRBV6-5; D: -; size: -; J: TRBJ1-2; CDR3: CASRYRPHDPRGGYTF; DNA: TGTGCCAGCAGATACCGCCCACACGACCCCCGGGGTGGCTACACCTTC
length: 13; V: TRBV29-1; D: -; size: -; J: TRBJ1-3; CDR3: CSVLVNSGNTIYF; DNA: TGCAGCGTTTTAGTTAACTCTGGAAACACCATATATTTT
length: 15; V: TRBV6-5; D: -; size: once; J: TRBJ2-1; CDR3: CASSYETGKHNEQFF; DNA: TGTGCCAGCAGTTACGAGACAGGAAAACACAATGAGCAGTTCTTC
length: 14; V: TRBV19; D: -; size: -; J: TRBJ1-5; CDR3: CASTRGGFGQPQHF; DNA: TGTGCCAGTACCCGGGGGGGATTTGGCCAGCCCCAGCATTTT
length: 14; V: TRBV30; D: TRBD1; size: -; J: TRBJ1-3; CDR3: CAWSGTASGNTIYF; DNA: TGTGCCTGGAGCGGGACAGCCTCTGGAAACACCATATATTTT
length: 18; V: TRBV11-2; D: -; size: -; J: TRBJ2-5; CDR3: CASSLSRGASEYQETQYF; DNA: TGTGCCAGCAGCTTATCAAGGGGGGCTAGCGAGTACCAAGAGACCCAGTACTTC
length: 14; V: TRBV4-1; D: TRBD1; size: -; J: TRBJ1-2; CDR3: CASSGTGTRDGYTF; DNA: TGCGCCAGCAGTGGGACAGGGACTCGGGATGGCTACACCTTC
length: 16; V: TRBV5-6; D: TRBD1; size: -; J: TRBJ2-5; CDR3: CASSPRTGGRGETQYF; DNA: TGTGCCAGCAGCCCTAGGACAGGGGGCAGGGGAGAGACCCAGTACTTC
length: 15; V: TRBV6-5; D: -; size: -; J: TRBJ1-2; CDR3: CASSSPGDGNYGYTF; DNA: TGTGCCAGCTCCAGCCCCGGGGATGGGAACTATGGCTACACCTTC
length: 15; V: TRBV4-1; D: -; size: -; J: TRBJ1-1; CDR3: CASSQLDRPGSEAFF; DNA: TGCGCCAGCAGCCAACTAGACAGGCCCGGGAGTGAAGCTTTCTTT
length: 13; V: TRBV12-5; D: -; size: -; J: TRBJ2-2; CDR3: CACGDSNTGELFF; DNA: TGTGCTTGTGGCGACTCGAACACCGGGGAGCTGTTTTTT
length: 13; V: TRBV11-3; D: -; size: once; J: TRBJ1-5; CDR3: CASSPLSTQPQHF; DNA: TGTGCCAGCAGCCCTCTCTCTACTCAGCCCCAGCATTTT
length: 12; V: TRBV7-9; D: -; size: -; J: TRBJ2-1; CDR3: CASSLLLAVQFF; DNA: TGTGCCAGCAGCTTATTGCTAGCAGTGCAGTTCTTC
length: 17; V: TRBV5-6; D: -; size: few; J: TRBJ2-2; CDR3: CASSLLGQAANTGELFF; DNA: TGTGCCAGCAGCTTGTTAGGTCAGGCCGCGAACACCGGGGAGCTGTTTTTT
length: 17; V: TRBV19; D: -; size: -; J: TRBJ1-6; CDR3: CASSHLLQGSDNSPLHF; DNA: TGTGCCAGTAGTCATTTGTTACAGGGCAGTGATAATTCACCCCTCCACTTT
length: 14; V: TRBV7-2; D: -; size: -; J: TRBJ1-2; CDR3: CASSLKGENYGYTF; DNA: TGTGCCAGCAGCTTAAAGGGAGAAAACTATGGCTACACCTTC
length: 14; V: TRBV28; D: -; size: -; J: TRBJ1-5; CDR3: CASRGTGKGQPQHF; DNA: TGTGCCAGCAGGGGTACAGGGAAAGGTCAGCCCCAGCATTTT
length: 18; V: TRBV27; D: TRBD2; size: -; J: TRBJ2-5; CDR3: CASSLSPLAGGFQETQYF; DNA: TGTGCCAGCAGTTTATCGCCCCTAGCGGGGGGATTCCAAGAGACCCAGTACTTC
length: 14; V: TRBV6-5; D: TRBD1; size: -; J: TRBJ2-7; CDR3: CASRLQGAYGEQYF; DNA: TGTGCCAGCAGACTACAGGGGGCGTATGGCGAGCAGTACTTC
length: 15; V: TRBV5-4; D: TRBD1; size: -; J: TRBJ1-4; CDR3: CASSLEGQRNEKLFF; DNA: TGTGCCAGCAGCTTGGAGGGACAGCGTAATGAAAAACTGTTTTTT
length: 16; V: TRBV27; D: TRBD2; size: -; J: TRBJ2-1; CDR3: CASSLSLAALYNEQFF; DNA: TGTGCCAGCAGTTTATCCCTAGCGGCCCTCTACAATGAGCAGTTCTTC
length: 14; V: TRBV5-1; D: -; size: once; J: TRBJ2-3; CDR3: CASSLKTSPDTQYF; DNA: TGCGCCAGCAGCTTAAAGACTAGTCCGGATACGCAGTATTTT
length: 15; V: TRBV19; D: TRBD1; size: -; J: TRBJ2-2; CDR3: CASDAGQGWSGELFF; DNA: TGTGCCAGCGACGCCGGACAGGGTTGGTCCGGGGAGCTGTTTTTT
length: 16; V: TRBV6-5; D: TRBD2; size: -; J: TRBJ2-1; CDR3: CASSYSPSGGDNEQFF; DNA: TGTGCCAGCAGTTACTCGCCCAGCGGGGGGGACAATGAGCAGTTCTTC
length: 16; V: TRBV7-2; D: TRBD2; size: -; J: TRBJ2-1; CDR3: CASSLRGRGGVDEQFF; DNA: TGTGCCAGCAGCTTAAGGGGTCGCGGGGGGGTAGATGAGCAGTTCTTC
length: 13; V: TRBV5-6; D: -; size: -; J: TRBJ1-2; CDR3: CASLSRREHGYTF; DNA: TGTGCCAGCCTCTCGAGGAGGGAGCATGGCTACACCTTC
length: 16; V: TRBV5-1; D: TRBD2; size: -; J: TRBJ2-5; CDR3: CASRFTSGRAGETQYF; DNA: TGCGCCAGCAGATTTACTAGCGGGAGGGCCGGTGAGACCCAGTACTTC
length: 17; V: TRBV19; D: TRBD1; size: -; J: TRBJ1-5; CDR3: CASSIDGTAVGNQPQHF; DNA: TGTGCCAGTAGTATAGATGGGACAGCCGTAGGCAATCAGCCCCAGCATTTT
length: 16; V: TRBV10-1; D: TRBD2; size: -; J: TRBJ2-1; CDR3: CASSELGAGVRNEQFF; DNA: TGCGCCAGCAGTGAGTTGGGCGCGGGAGTACGAAATGAGCAGTTCTTC
length: 13; V: TRBV6-5; D: -; size: -; J: TRBJ2-7; CDR3: CASSLPLGGEQYF; DNA: TGTGCCAGCAGTCTCCCGTTGGGCGGAGAGCAGTACTTC
length: 18; V: TRBV5-1; D: -; size: -; J: TRBJ1-6; CDR3: CASSPITGNDGRNSPLHF; DNA: TGCGCCAGCAGCCCAATCACAGGGAACGATGGTCGCAATTCACCCCTCCACTTT
length: 13; V: TRBV6-5; D: -; size: -; J: TRBJ2-2; CDR3: CASSHPNTGELFF; DNA: TGTGCCAGCAGCCACCCCAACACCGGGGAGCTGTTTTTT
length: 13; V: TRBV30; D: -; size: -; J: TRBJ2-6; CDR3: CAWAGSGANVLTF; DNA: TGTGCCTGGGCAGGCTCTGGGGCCAACGTCCTGACTTTC
length: 15; V: TRBV7-2; D: -; size: -; J: TRBJ2-6; CDR3: CASSLGGAGANVLTF; DNA: TGTGCCAGCAGCTTAGGGGGGGCTGGGGCCAACGTCCTGACTTTC
length: 14; V: TRBV5-1; D: TRBD1; size: -; J: TRBJ1-2; CDR3: CASSQRDSIYGYTF; DNA: TGCGCCAGCAGCCAACGGGACAGTATCTATGGCTACACCTTC
length: 13; V: TRBV10-3; D: -; size: few; J: TRBJ1-5; CDR3: CAIRDSSNQPQHF; DNA: TGTGCCATCAGAGACAGTAGCAATCAGCCCCAGCATTTT
length: 14; V: TRBV29-1; D: -; size: -; J: TRBJ2-3; CDR3: CSVGGESGTDTQYF; DNA: TGCAGCGTTGGTGGGGAAAGTGGAACAGATACGCAGTATTTT
length: 14; V: TRBV5-8; D: TRBD2; size: few; J: TRBJ2-7; CDR3: CASSSRGLGSEQYF; DNA: TGTGCCAGCAGCTCCCGGGGACTAGGCTCCGAGCAGTACTTC
length: 16; V: TRBV19; D: -; size: few; J: TRBJ1-4; CDR3: CASSGASGYTNEKLFF; DNA: TGTGCCAGTAGTGGAGCCTCGGGCTACACTAATGAAAAACTGTTTTTT
length: 17; V: TRBV7-3; D: TRBD2; size: -; J: TRBJ2-1; CDR3: CASSLTPRRGGYNEQFF; DNA: TGTGCCAGCAGCTTAACCCCACGCCGGGGGGGTTACAATGAGCAGTTCTTC
length: 12; V: TRBV6-5; D: -; size: -; J: TRBJ1-2; CDR3: CASRGSPYGYTF; DNA: TGTGCCAGCCGAGGTTCCCCGTATGGCTACACCTTC
length: 17; V: TRBV19; D: TRBD1; size: -; J: TRBJ1-3; CDR3: CASSILLTGGSGNTIYF; DNA: TGTGCCAGTAGTATTTTGCTGACAGGGGGCTCTGGAAACACCATATATTTT
length: 16; V: TRBV30; D: TRBD2; size: -; J: TRBJ2-5; CDR3: CAWSDLAGGNQETQYF; DNA: TGTGCCTGGAGTGATTTAGCGGGGGGTAACCAAGAGACCCAGTACTTC
length: 14; V: TRBV5-8; D: -; size: -; J: TRBJ2-1; CDR3: CASSLDPRRNEQFF; DNA: TGTGCCAGCAGCTTGGACCCACGTAGGAATGAGCAGTTCTTC
length: 13; V: TRBV7-9; D: -; size: few; J: TRBJ2-7; CDR3: CASSPPGVYEQYF; DNA: TGTGCCAGCAGCCCCCCCGGGGTCTACGAGCAGTACTTC
length: 14; V: TRBV6-6; D: TRBD1; size: -; J: TRBJ1-1; CDR3: CASSYYDRALEAFF; DNA: TGTGCCAGCAGTTACTACGACAGGGCCTTGGAAGCTTTCTTT
length: 17; V: TRBV6-1; D: TRBD2; size: -; J: TRBJ2-1; CDR3: CASSAPTSASSYNEQFF; DNA: TGTGCCAGCAGTGCCCCAACTAGCGCGAGCTCCTACAATGAGCAGTTCTTC
length: 16; V: TRBV5-1; D: -; size: once; J: TRBJ2-2; CDR3: CASSLRGRANTGELFF; DNA: TGCGCCAGCAGCTTGAGGGGACGCGCGAACACCGGGGAGCTGTTTTTT
length: 13; V: TRBV11-2; D: -; size: -; J: TRBJ1-2; CDR3: CASSSDTYYGYTF; DNA: TGTGCCAGCAGCTCGGACACCTACTATGGCTACACCTTC
length: 14; V: TRBV18; D: -; size: few; J: TRBJ1-1; CDR3: CASSPRSQNTEAFF; DNA: TGTGCCAGCTCACCACGATCACAGAACACTGAAGCTTTCTTT
length: 15; V: TRBV7-2; D: TRBD2; size: -; J: TRBJ2-3; CDR3: CASSFLQTSAYTQYF; DNA: TGTGCCAGCAGCTTTCTCCAGACTAGCGCGTATACGCAGTATTTT
length: 14; V: TRBV10-1; D: -; size: once; J: TRBJ2-7; CDR3: CASSESGTTYEQYF; DNA: TGCGCCAGCAGTGAGTCGGGGACGACTTACGAGCAGTACTTC
length: 13; V: TRBV10-3; D: -; size: -; J: TRBJ2-3; CDR3: CAINPGSTDTQYF; DNA: TGTGCCATCAACCCGGGAAGCACAGATACGCAGTATTTT
length: 16; V: TRBV4-2; D: -; size: many; J: TRBJ2-1; CDR3: CASSQEVSVSYNEQFF; DNA: TGTGCCAGCAGCCAAGAAGTAAGCGTCTCCTACAATGAGCAGTTCTTC
length: 14; V: TRBV5-1; D: -; size: few; J: TRBJ1-1; CDR3: CASSLDQGGTEAFF; DNA: TGCGCCAGCAGCTTGGATCAGGGTGGGACTGAAGCTTTCTTT
length: 15; V: TRBV19; D: -; size: -; J: TRBJ1-3; CDR3: CASRPGPRAGNTIYF; DNA: TGTGCCAGTAGACCCGGGCCGAGGGCTGGAAACACCATATATTTT
length: 14; V: TRBV19; D: -; size: many; J: TRBJ2-6; CDR3: CASSRDTGANVLTF; DNA: TGTGCCAGTAGTAGGGATACTGGGGCCAACGTCCTGACTTTC
length: 14; V: TRBV6-5; D: TRBD2; size: once; J: TRBJ2-7; CDR3: CASSVAGGTYEQYF; DNA: TGTGCCAGCAGTGTAGCGGGGGGAACCTACGAGCAGTACTTC
length: 14; V: TRBV6-5; D: TRBD1; size: -; J: TRBJ2-1; CDR3: CASSYSTGGRDLVF; DNA: TGTGCCAGCAGTTACTCGACAGGGGGCCGGGATCTTGTCTTC
length: 14; V: TRBV5-1; D: -; size: -; J: TRBJ2-5; CDR3: CASSLTGMQETQYF; DNA: TGCGCCAGCAGCTTGACTGGAATGCAAGAGACCCAGTACTTC